This TCR beta chain stems from a study of post-analysis software for immune sequencing data. Tagging with unique molecular identifiers was a feature of the TCR beta cDNA libraries. TCRdb reprocessed the PCR reads via MiXCR and lists one record per CDR3 protein. The table includes 820,000 or so distinct CDR3 sequences, around 50% detected once. This clonotype was seen more than once but under ten times. The antigen is unknown. Study-wide results and limits: Samples from one preparation batch, clustered by F measure, grouped strongly together. TRBV5-6, TRBV5-1 and TRBV20-1 belonged to a set of a few TRBV segments that were more frequent in patients than controls.

In germline, CDR1 is MNHEY, CDR2 SVGAGI. The length of the CDR3 is 14 residues. V was pared by 0 bases and J by 10 bases, with 14 bases between. Sample: blood. V and J are TRBV6-5 and TRBJ2-3; unclear D gene. The TCR originated in a girl aged 10-17 years with multiple sclerosis. CDR3 nucleotide sequence: TGTGCCAGCAGTTACTCTCCCATAGGGATACCGCAGTATTTT. This codes for CASSYSPIGIPQYF.